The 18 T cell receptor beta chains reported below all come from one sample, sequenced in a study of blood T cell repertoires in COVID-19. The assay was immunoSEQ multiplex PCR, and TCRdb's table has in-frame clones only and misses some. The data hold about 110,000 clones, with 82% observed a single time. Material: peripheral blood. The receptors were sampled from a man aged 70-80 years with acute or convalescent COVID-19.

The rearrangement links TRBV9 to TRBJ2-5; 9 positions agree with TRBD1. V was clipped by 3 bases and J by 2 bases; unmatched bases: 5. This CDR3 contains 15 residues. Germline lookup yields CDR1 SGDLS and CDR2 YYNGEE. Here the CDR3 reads CASSAWTGAQETQYF. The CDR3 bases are TGTGCCAGCAGCGCATGGACAGGGGCGCAAGAGACCCAGTACTTC.

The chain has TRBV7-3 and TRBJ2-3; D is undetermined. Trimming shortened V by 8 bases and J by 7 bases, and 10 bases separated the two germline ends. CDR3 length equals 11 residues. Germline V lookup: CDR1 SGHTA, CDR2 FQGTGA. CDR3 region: CASALDNTQYF. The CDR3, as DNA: TGTGCCAGCGCGCTTGATAATACGCAGTATTTT.

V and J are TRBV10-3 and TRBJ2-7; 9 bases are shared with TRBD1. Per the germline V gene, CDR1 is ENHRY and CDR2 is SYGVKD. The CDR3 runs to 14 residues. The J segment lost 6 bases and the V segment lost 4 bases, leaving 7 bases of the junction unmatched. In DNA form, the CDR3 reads TGTGCCATCAGTGTCGGGACAGGGTCCCTCGAGCAGTACTTC. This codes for CAISVGTGSLEQYF.

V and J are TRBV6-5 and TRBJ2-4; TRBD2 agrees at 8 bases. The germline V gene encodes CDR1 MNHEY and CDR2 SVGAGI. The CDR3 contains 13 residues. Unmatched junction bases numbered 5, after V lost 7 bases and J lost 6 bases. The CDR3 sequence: CASIGGERNIQYF. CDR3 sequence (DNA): TGTGCCAGCATCGGGGGGGAGCGAAACATTCAGTACTTC.

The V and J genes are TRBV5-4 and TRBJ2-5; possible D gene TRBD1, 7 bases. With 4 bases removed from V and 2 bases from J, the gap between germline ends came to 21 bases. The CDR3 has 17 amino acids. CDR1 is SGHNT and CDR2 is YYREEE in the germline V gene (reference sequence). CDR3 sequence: CASSPDGGAGGQETQYF. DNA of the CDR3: TGTGCCAGCAGCCCCGACGGGGGCGCAGGGGGGCAAGAGACCCAGTACTTC.

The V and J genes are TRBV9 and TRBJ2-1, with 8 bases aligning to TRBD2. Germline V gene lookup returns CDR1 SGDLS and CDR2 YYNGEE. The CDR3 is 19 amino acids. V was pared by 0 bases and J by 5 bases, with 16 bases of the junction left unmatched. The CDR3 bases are TGTGCCAGCAGCGTAGCGAGCCCGCAGGGACTAGGCGGACACAATGAGCAGTTCTTC. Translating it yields CASSVASPQGLGGHNEQFF.

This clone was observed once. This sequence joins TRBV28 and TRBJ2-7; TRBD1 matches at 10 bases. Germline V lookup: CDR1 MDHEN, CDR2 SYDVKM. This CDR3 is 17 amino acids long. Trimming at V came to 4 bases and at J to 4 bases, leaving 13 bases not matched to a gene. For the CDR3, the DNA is TGTGCCAGCAGTTCACTTGGACAGGGGGGGATGCAATACGAGCAGTACTTC. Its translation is CASSSLGQGGMQYEQYF.

The CDR3 DNA is TGTGCCAGCAGTTGGACAGGGGTGAATGGCTACACCTTC. Its protein product is CASSWTGVNGYTF. The rearrangement links TRBV2 to TRBJ1-2, with 9 positions matching TRBD1. Germline CDR1 and CDR2: SNHLY and FYNNEI. Germline trimming cut 5 bases from V and 6 bases from J; bases unmatched to any gene: 4. The CDR3 consists of 13 residues.

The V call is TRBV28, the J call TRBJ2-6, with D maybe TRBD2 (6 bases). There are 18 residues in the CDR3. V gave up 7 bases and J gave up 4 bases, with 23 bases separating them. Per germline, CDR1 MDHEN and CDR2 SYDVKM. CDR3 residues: CASNPPGGSSSGANVLTF. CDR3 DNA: TGTGCCAGCAATCCCCCCGGGGGTTCCAGTTCCGGGGCCAACGTCCTGACTTTC. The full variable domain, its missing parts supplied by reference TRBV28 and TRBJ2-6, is DVKVTQSSRYLVKRTGEKVFLECVQDMDHENMFWYRQDPGLGLRLIYFSYDVKMKEKGDIPEGYSVSREKKERFSLILESASTNQTSMYLCASNPPGGSSSGANVLTFGAGSRLTVL.

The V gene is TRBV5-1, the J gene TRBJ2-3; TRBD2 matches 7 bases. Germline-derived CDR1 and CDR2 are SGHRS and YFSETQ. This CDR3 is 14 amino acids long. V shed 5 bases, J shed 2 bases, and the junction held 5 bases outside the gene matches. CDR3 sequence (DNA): TGCGCCAGCAGTCCGGGACTACCCACAGATACGCAGTATTTT. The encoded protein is CASSPGLPTDTQYF.

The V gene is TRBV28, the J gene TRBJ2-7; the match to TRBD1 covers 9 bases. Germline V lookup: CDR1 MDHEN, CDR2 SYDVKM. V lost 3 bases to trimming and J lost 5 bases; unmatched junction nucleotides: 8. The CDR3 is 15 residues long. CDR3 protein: CASSLPRDRVNEQYF. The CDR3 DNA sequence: TGTGCCAGCAGTTTGCCCCGGGACAGGGTGAACGAGCAGTACTTC.

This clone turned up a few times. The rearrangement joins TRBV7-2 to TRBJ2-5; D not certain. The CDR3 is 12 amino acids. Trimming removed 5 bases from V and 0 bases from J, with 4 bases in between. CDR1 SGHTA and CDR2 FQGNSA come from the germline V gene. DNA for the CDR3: TGTGCCAGCAGCCTGTACCAAGAGACCCAGTACTTC. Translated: CASSLYQETQYF.

The CDR3 spells CASSYLGRGAYYEQYF. As DNA, the CDR3 is TGTGCCAGCAGCTACCTAGGGCGGGGGGCCTACTACGAGCAGTACTTC. This rearrangement joins TRBV27 to TRBJ2-7; 8 nucleotides agree with TRBD2. Looked up from germline, CDR1 is MNHEY and CDR2 is SMNVEV (reference sequence). This CDR3 comprises 16 residues. Unmatched junction bases numbered 13, after V lost 6 bases and J lost 3 bases.

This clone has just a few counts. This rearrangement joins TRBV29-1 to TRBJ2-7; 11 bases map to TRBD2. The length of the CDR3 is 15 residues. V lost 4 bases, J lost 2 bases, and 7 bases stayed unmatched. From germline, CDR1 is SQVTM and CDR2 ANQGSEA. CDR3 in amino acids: CSVAASGRSTYEQYF. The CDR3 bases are TGCAGCGTTGCTGCTAGCGGGAGGTCGACCTACGAGCAGTACTTC.

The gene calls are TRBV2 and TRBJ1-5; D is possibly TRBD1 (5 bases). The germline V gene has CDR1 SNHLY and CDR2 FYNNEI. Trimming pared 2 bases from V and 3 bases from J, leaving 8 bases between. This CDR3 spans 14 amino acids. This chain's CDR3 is CASSEKQDNQPQHF. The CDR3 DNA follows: TGTGCCAGCAGTGAAAAACAGGACAATCAGCCCCAGCATTTT.

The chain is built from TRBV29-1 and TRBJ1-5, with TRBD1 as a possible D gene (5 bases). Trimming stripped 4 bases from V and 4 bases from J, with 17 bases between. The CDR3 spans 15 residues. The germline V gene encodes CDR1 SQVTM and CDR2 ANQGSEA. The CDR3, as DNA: TGCAGCGTTGTCCAGGGAGGGGCTGGGAATCAGCCCCAGCATTTT. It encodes CSVVQGGAGNQPQHF.

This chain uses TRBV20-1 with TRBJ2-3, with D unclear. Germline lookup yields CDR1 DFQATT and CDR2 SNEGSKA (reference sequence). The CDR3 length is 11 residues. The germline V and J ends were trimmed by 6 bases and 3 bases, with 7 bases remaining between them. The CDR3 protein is CSAPTTDTQYF. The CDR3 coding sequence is TGCAGTGCCCCCACAACAGATACGCAGTATTTT.

In nucleotides, the CDR3 is TGTGCCATCAGCCCTGGACAGGGGGCAGGTGACACCATATATTTT. It yields the protein CAISPGQGAGDTIYF. The chain links TRBV10-3 to TRBJ1-3; 11 positions match TRBD1. The germline V gene has CDR1 ENHRY and CDR2 SYGVKD. The CDR3 extends over 15 amino acids. The V segment lost 6 bases and the J segment 8 bases; nucleotides outside the gene matches: 9.